The present T cell receptor beta chain was sequenced within a study of cytomegalovirus exposure and HLA in healthy donors. Whole-study findings and limits: Immune exposure information available was restricted to CMV serostatus. Altogether, 150 to 200 TCR beta chains were recorded as cytomegalovirus-associated. One cluster of highly shared sequence variants probably arose as a sequencing artifact.

CDR3 length: 15 residues. The V gene's germline CDR1 is SGHTA and CDR2 FQGNSA. V was trimmed by 0 bases and J by 3 bases, leaving 12 bases between them. Notes on this clone: Its antigen is unknown.

In the PCR, 60 Vbeta and 13 Jbeta primers were used. The table came from immunoSEQ multiplex PCR; TCRdb's copy has only in-frame clones and leaves some out. This sample carries about 180,000 clones, 70% to 80% of them seen once, and the ten largest clones take about 1.5%. The sequence came from a man aged 18 to 29 in good health and CMV-seronegative. V gene TRBV7-2 combines with J gene TRBJ2-7; tentative D call: TRBD2 (6 bases). The specimen sequenced was PBMCs. For the CDR3, the DNA is TGTGCCAGCAGCTTAGCGGCGGGACCGAACTACGAGCAGTACTTC. Amino acid sequence: CASSLAAGPNYEQYF. Filled out from reference TRBV7-2 and TRBJ2-7, the complete variable domain reads GAGVSQSPSNKVTEKGKDVELRCDPISGHTALYWYRQSLGQGLEFLIYFQGNSAPDKSGLPSDRFSAERTGGSVSTLTIQRTQQEDSAVYLCASSLAAGPNYEQYFGPGTRLTVT.